The clone carrying this TCR beta chain was seen at least ten times. This sample stems from a study of T cells in Graves' hyperthyroidism and ophthalmopathy. RNA transcripts gave rise to amplified TCR beta CDR3 regions. Using the HTBI primer set, a first-round RT-PCR was run on the TCR CDR3. TCRdb reanalysed the multiplex PCR reads using MiXCR and keeps one entry per CDR3 protein. The table lists 500,000 to 750,000 distinct CDR3 sequences, about half of them singletons, with about 7.8% in the top ten. V was clipped by 1 base and J by 3 bases, with 12 bases between them. Per the germline V gene, CDR1 is DFQATT and CDR2 is SNEGSKA (reference sequence). The CDR3 consists of 14 residues.

Specimen: peripheral blood or thyroid tissue (not recorded which). The V call is TRBV20-1, the J call TRBJ1-2, with D possibly being TRBD1 (5 bases). This sequence was found in a woman aged 18-29 years with Graves' hyperthyroidism. The CDR3 here is CSARGGIRDYGYTF. DNA of the CDR3: TGCAGTGCTAGAGGGGGGATTAGGGACTATGGCTACACCTTC.